A selection of T cell receptor beta chains follows, all from one sample in a study of identical twins. Via MiXCR, TCRdb re-called the 5' RACE reads, giving one row per CDR3 protein. The sample yields a few hundred thousand distinct CDR3 sequences, roughly 12% seen once. The same specimen was also included in a second study, on yellow fever vaccine responses in identical twins.

Sequenced sample: memory (CD45RO+) T cells sorted from blood. These receptors all stem from a woman in her late teens or twenties in good health. Both conserved end residues are trimmed from each CDR3. Not all rows give a size; the values are once, few, many and, for expanded clones, a class.

clone size | J gene | V gene | CDR3 protein
many | TRBJ2-1 | TRBV11-3 | ASSFRGGQENNEQF
few | TRBJ1-6 | TRBV12-3/TRBV12-4 | ASSLAGTENSPLH
NA | TRBJ1-1 | TRBV15 | ATSRDRIQGTEAF
NA | TRBJ2-7 | TRBV7-2 | ASSQTSGRYEQY
NA | TRBJ2-7 | TRBV20-1 | SAGGSYEQY
NA | TRBJ1-4 | TRBV5-1 | ASSSRGQWDEKLF
NA | TRBJ2-1 | TRBV18 | ASSDVEQF
few | TRBJ2-5 | TRBV20-1 | SALTGGGETQY
few | TRBJ2-7 | TRBV20-1 | SARDGRARGEQY
few | TRBJ2-2 | TRBV6-1 | ASSEAVLAGGANTGELF
NA | TRBJ2-7 | TRBV5-1 | ASRPNPGAAPSYEQY
few | TRBJ1-4 | TRBV6-1 | ASSEARGLSEKLF
few | TRBJ2-2 | TRBV12-5 | ASGLVTGGAGHTGELF
few | TRBJ2-1 | TRBV7-8 | ASSSGTGFDEQF
many | TRBJ2-6 | TRBV4-3 | ASSQESGAGANVLT
many | TRBJ1-2 | TRBV10-3 | AISLDRAGGYT
NA | TRBJ2-3 | TRBV4-1 | ASSQEKAGMITDTQY
NA | TRBJ2-7 | TRBV7-9 | ASSPEGFWDRGYEQY
NA | TRBJ2-7 | TRBV29-1 | SVTTGTGVSYEQY
NA | TRBJ2-2 | TRBV6-5 | ASSYFDTRGDTGELF
few | TRBJ2-7 | TRBV6-1 | ASSELIGNYEQY
few | TRBJ2-5 | TRBV12-3/TRBV12-4 | ASSRFTGGLETQY
few | TRBJ1-1 | TRBV12-3/TRBV12-4 | ASRSPETEAF
NA | TRBJ2-4 | TRBV20-1 | SATGLAGIQNIQY